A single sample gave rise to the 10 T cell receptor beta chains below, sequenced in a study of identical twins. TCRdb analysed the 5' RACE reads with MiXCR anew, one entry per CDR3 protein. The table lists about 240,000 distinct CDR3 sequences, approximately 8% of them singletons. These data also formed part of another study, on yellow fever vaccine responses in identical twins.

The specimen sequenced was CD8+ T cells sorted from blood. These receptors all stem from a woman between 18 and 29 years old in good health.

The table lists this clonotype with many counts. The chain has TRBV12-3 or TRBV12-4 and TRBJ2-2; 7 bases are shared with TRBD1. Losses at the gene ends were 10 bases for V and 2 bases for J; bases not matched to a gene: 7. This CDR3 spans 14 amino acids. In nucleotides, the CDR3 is TGTGCCAACCTGGGACAGCAAAACACCGGGGAGCTGTTTTTT. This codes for CANLGQQNTGELFF.

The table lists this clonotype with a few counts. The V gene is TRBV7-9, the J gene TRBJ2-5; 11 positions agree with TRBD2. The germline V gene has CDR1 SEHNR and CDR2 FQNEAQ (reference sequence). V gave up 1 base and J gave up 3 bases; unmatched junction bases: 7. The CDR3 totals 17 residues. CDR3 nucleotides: TGTGCCAGCAGCTTAGGGGAGACTAGCGGGATTGAAGAGACCCAGTACTTC. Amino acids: CASSLGETSGIEETQYF.

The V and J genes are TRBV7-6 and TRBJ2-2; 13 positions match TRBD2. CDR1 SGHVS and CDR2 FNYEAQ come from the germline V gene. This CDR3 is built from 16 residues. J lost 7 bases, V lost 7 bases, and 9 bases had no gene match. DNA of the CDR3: TGTGCCAGCAACCCCCGACTAGCGGGAGGAAGCGGGGAGCTGTTTTTT. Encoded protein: CASNPRLAGGSGELFF.

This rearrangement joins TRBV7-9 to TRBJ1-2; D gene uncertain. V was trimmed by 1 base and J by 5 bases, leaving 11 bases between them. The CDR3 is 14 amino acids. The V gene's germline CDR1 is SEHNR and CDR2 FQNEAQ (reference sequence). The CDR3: CASSLVVSEYGYTF. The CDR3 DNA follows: TGTGCCAGCAGCTTAGTGGTTTCGGAATATGGCTACACCTTC.

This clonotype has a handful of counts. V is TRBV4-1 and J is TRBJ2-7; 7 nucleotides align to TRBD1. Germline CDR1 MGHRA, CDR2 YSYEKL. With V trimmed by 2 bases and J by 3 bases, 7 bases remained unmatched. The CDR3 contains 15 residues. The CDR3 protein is CASSQSMGQFYEQYF. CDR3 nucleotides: TGCGCCAGCAGCCAATCCATGGGACAGTTCTACGAGCAGTACTTC.

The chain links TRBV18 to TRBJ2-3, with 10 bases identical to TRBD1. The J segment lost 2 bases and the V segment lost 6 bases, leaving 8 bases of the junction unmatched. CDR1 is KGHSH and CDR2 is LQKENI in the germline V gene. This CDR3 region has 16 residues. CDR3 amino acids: CASSFRDRGVTDTQYF. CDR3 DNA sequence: TGTGCCAGCTCGTTCCGGGACAGGGGAGTCACAGATACGCAGTATTTT.

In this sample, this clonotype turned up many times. The DNA for the CDR3 is TGCGCCAGCAGCCAAGCTGACGAGTACGAGCAGTACTTC. Translated: CASSQADEYEQYF. This chain connects TRBV4-1 to TRBJ2-7; no firm D call. Germline V CDR1 and CDR2: MGHRA, YSYEKL. The CDR3 is 13 amino acids. The V and J ends lost 1 base and 4 bases respectively, with 8 bases between them.

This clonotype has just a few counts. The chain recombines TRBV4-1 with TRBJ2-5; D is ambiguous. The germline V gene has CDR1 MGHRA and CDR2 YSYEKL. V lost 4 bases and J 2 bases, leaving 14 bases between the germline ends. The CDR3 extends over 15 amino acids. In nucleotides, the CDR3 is TGCGCCAGCAGCCCTGGGGTGGCGCCACAAGAGACCCAGTACTTC. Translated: CASSPGVAPQETQYF.

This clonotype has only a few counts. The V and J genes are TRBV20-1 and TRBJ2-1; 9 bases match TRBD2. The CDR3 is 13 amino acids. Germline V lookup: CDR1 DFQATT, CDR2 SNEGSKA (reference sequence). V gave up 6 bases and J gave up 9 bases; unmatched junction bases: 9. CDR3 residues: CSAPSGGSGEQFF. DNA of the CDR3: TGCAGTGCCCCGAGCGGGGGGAGTGGTGAGCAGTTCTTC.

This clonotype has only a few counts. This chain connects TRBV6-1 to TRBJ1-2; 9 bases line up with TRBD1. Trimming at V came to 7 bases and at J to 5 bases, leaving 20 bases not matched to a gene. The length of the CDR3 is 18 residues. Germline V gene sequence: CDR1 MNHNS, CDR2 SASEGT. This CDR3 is CASTKGGTGYLGVYGYTF. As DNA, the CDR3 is TGTGCCAGCACCAAGGGAGGGACAGGGTATCTGGGGGTATATGGCTACACCTTC.